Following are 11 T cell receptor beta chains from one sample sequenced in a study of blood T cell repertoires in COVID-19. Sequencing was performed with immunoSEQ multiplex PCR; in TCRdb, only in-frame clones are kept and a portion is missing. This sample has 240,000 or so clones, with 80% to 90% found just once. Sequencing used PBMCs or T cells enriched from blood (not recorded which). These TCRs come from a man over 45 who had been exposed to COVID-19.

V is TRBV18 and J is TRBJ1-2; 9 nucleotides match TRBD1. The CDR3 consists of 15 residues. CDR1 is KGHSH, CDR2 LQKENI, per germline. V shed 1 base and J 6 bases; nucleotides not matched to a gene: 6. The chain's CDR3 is CASSPLVQGADGYTF. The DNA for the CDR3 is TGTGCCAGCTCACCACTGGTACAGGGGGCGGATGGCTACACCTTC.

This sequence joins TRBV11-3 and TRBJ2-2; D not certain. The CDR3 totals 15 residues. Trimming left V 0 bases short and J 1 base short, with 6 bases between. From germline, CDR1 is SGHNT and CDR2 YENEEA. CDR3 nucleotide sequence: TGTGCCAGCAGCTTAGACAGGTTGAACACCGGGGAGCTGTTTTTT. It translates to CASSLDRLNTGELFF.

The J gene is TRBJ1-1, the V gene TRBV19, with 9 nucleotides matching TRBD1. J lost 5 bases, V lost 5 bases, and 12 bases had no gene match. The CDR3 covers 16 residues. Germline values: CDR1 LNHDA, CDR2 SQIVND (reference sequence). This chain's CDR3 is CASSPRSTGGRTEAFF. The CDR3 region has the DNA TGTGCCAGTAGTCCGAGGTCGACAGGGGGTAGGACTGAAGCTTTCTTT.

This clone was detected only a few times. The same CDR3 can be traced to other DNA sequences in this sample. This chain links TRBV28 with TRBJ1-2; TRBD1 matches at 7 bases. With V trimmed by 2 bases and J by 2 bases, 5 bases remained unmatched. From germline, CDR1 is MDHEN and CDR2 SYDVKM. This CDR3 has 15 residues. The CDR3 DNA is TGTGCCAGCAGTTTAGGTGTCAGGGGGAACTATGGCTACACCTTC. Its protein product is CASSLGVRGNYGYTF.

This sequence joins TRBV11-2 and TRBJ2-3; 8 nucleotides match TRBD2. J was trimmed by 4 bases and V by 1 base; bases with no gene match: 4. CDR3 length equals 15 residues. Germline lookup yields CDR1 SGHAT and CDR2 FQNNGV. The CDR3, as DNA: TGTGCCAGCAGCTTAGTACTAGCGGAGTCAGATACGCAGTATTTT. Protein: CASSLVLAESDTQYF.

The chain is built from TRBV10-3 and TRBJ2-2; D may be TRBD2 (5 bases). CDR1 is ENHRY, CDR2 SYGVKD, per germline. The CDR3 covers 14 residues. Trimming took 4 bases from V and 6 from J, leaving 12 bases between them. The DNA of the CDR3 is TGTGCCATCAGTGGAAGTTCGGGGTCCGGGGAGCTGTTTTTT. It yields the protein CAISGSSGSGELFF.

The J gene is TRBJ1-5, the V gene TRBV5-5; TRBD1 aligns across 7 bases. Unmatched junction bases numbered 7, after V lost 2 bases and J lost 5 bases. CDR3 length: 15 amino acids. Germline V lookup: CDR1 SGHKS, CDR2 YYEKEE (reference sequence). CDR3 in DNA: TGTGCCAGCAGCTTCACAGGGGTGACAGATCAGCCCCAGCATTTT. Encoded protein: CASSFTGVTDQPQHF.

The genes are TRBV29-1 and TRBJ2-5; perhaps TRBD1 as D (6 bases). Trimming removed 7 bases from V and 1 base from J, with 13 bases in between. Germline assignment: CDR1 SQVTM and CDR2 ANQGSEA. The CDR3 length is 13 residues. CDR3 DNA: TGCAGCGGAACAGGGCTTCTCCAAGAGACCCAGTACTTC. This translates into CSGTGLLQETQYF.

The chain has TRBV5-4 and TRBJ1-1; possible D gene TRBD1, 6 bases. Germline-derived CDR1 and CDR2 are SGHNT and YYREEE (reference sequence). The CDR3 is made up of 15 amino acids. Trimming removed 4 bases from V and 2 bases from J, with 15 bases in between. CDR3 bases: TGTGCCAGCAGCCTACCCGGGACACTCAACACTGAAGCTTTCTTT. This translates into CASSLPGTLNTEAFF.

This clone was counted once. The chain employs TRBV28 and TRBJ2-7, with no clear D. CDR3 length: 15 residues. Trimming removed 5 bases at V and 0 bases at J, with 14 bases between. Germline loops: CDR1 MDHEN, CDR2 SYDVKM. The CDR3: CASSNQFWSSYEQYF. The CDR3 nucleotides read TGTGCCAGCAGTAACCAATTCTGGAGCTCCTACGAGCAGTACTTC.

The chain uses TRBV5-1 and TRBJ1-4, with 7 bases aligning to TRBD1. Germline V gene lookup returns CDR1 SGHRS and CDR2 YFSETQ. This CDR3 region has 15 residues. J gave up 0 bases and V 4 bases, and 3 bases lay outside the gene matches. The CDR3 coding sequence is TGCGCCAGCAGCGTAACAGGGGCAACTAATGAAAAACTGTTTTTT. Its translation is CASSVTGATNEKLFF.